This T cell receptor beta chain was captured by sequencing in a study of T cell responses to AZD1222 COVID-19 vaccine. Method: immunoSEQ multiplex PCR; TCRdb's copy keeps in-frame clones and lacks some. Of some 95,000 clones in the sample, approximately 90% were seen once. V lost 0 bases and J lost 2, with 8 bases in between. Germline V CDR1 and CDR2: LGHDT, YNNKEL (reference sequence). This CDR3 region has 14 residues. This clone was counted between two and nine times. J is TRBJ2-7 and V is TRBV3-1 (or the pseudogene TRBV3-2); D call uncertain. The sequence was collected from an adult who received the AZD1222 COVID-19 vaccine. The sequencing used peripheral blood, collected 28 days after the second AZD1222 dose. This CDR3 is CASSQDQQAYEQYF. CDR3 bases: TGTGCCAGCAGCCAAGATCAGCAGGCCTACGAGCAGTACTTC.